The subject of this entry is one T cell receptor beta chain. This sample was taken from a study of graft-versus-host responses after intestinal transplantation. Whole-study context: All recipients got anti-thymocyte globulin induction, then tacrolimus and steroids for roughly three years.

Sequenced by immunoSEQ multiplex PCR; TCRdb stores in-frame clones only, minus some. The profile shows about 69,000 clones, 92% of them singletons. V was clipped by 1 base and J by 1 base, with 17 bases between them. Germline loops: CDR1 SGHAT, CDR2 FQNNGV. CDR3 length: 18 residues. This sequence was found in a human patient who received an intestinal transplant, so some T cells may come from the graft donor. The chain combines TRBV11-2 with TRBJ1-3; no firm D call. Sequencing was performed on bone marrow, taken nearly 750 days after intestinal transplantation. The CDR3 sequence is CASSLALPGGESGNTIYF. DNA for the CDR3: TGTGCCAGCAGCTTAGCTCTTCCGGGCGGGGAATCTGGAAACACCATATATTTT. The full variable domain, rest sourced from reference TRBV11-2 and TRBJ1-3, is EAGVAQSPRYKIIEKRQSVAFWCNPISGHATLYWYQQILGQGPKLLIQFQNNGVVDDSQLPKDRFSAERLKGVDSTLKIQPAKLEDSAVYLCASSLALPGGESGNTIYFGEGSWLTVV.